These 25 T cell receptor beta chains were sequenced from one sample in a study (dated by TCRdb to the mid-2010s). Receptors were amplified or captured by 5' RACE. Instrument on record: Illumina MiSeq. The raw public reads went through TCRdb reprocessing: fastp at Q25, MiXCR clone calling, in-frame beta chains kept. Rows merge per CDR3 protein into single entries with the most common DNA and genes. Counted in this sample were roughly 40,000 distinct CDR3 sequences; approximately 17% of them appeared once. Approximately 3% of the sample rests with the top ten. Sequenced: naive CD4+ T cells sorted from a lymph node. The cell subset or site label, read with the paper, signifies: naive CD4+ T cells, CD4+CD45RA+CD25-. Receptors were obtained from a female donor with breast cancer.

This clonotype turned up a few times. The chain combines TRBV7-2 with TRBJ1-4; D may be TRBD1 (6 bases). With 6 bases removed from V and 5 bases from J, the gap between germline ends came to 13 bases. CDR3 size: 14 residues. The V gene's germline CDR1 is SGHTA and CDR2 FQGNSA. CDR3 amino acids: CASSQGTPNEKLFF. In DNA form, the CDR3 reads TGTGCCAGCAGTCAGGGGACTCCAAATGAAAAACTGTTTTTT.

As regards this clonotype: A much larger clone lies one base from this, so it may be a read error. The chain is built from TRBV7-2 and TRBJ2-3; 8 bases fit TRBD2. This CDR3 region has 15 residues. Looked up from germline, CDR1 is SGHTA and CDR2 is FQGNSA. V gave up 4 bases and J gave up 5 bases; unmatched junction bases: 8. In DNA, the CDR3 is TGTGCCAGCAGCTGTCGGGAGGGCCGAAAAGATACGCAGTATTTT. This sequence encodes CASSCREGRKDTQYF.

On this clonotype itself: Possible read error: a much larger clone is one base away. This chain's CDR3 is CASSLFRTTNSALHF. The CDR3 region has the DNA TGTGCCAGCAGCTTATTTAGGACGACTAATTCGGCCCTCCACTTT. The chain couples TRBV7-8 to TRBJ1-6; D remains ambiguous. This CDR3 contains 15 residues. The V gene's germline CDR1 is SGHVS and CDR2 FQNEAQ. V lost 2 bases and J lost 14, with 19 bases in between.

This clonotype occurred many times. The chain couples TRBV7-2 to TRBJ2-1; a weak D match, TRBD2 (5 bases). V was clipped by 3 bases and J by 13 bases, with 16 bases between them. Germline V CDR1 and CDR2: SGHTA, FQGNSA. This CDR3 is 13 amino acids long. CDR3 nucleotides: TGTGCCAGCAGCTTCGCGGGTAGACCAAGACAGTTCTTC. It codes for CASSFAGRPRQFF. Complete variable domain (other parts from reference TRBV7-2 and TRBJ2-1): GAGVSQSPSNKVTEKGKDVELRCDPISGHTALYWYRQSLGQGLEFLIYFQGNSAPDKSGLPSDRFSAERTGGSVSTLTIQRTQQEDSAVYLCASSFAGRPRQFFGPGTRLTVL.

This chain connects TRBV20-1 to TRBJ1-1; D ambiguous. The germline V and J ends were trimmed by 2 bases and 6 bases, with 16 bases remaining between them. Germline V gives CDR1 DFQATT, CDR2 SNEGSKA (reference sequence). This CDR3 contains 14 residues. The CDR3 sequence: CSARSINGGPEAFF. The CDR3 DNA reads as TGCAGTGCTAGAAGTATCAACGGAGGGCCTGAAGCTTTCTTT.

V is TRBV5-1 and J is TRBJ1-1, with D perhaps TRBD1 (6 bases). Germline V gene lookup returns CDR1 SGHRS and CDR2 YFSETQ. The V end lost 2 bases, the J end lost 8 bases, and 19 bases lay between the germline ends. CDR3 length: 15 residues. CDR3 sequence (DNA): TGCGCCAGCAGCTTTTCACCGGGAGGCCAGGGGGAAGCTTTCTTT. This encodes CASSFSPGGQGEAFF.

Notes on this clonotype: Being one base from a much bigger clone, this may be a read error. CDR3 DNA sequence: TGCGCCAGCAGACCCACAGGGCGCAATGGCTACACCTTC. The encoded protein is CASRPTGRNGYTF. V and J are TRBV4-1 and TRBJ1-2; possible D gene TRBD1, 6 bases. Germline V gene data show CDR1 as MGHRA and CDR2 as YSYEKL. V was shortened by 6 bases and J by 6 bases, with 14 bases between the two germline ends. This CDR3 comprises 13 residues.

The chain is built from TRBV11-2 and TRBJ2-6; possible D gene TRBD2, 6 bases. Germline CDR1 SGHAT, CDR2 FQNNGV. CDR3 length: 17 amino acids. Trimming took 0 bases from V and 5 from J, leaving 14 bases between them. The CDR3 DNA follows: TGTGCCAGCAGCTTAGAGGGAGGAACGATTAGGGCCAACGTCCTGACTTTC. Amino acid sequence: CASSLEGGTIRANVLTF.

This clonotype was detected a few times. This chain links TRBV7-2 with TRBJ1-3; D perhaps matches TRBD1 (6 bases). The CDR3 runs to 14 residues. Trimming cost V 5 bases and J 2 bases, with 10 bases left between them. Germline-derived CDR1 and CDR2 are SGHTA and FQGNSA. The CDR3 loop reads CASSGRTAGNTIYF. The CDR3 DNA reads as TGTGCCAGCAGCGGCAGGACAGCTGGAAACACCATATATTTT.

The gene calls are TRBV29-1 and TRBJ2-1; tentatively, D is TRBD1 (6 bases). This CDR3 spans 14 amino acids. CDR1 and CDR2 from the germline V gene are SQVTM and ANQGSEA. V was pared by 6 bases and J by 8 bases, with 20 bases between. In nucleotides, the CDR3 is TGCAGCGTCGGATATTCAGGGGCGATTGATGAGCAGTTCTTC. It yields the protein CSVGYSGAIDEQFF.

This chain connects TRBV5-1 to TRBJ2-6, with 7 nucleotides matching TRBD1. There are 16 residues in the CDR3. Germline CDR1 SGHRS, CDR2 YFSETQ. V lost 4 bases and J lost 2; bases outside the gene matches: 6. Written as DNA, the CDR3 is TGCGCCAGCAGCCCGCCCGGACAGGCTGGGGCCAACGTCCTGACTTTC. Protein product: CASSPPGQAGANVLTF. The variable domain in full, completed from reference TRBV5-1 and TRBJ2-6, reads KAGVTQTPRYLIKTRGQQVTLSCSPISGHRSVSWYQQTPGQGLQFLFEYFSETQRNKGNFPGRFSGRQFSNSRSEMNVSTLELGDSALYLCASSPPGQAGANVLTFGAGSRLTVL.

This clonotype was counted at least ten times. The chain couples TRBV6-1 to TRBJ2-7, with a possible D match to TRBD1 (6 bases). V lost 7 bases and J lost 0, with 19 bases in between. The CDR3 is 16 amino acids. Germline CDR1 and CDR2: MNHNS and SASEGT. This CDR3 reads CASIPYSGAGSYEQYF. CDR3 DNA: TGTGCCAGCATCCCTTACTCAGGGGCAGGCTCCTACGAGCAGTACTTC.

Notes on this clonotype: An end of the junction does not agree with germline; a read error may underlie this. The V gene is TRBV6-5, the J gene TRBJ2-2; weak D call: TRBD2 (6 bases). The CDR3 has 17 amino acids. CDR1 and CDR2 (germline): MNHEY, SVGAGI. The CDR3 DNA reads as TGTACCAGCAGTTACTCTGGCCTGCGGGGAAACACCGGGGAGCTGTTTTTT. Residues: CTSSYSGLRGNTGELFF.

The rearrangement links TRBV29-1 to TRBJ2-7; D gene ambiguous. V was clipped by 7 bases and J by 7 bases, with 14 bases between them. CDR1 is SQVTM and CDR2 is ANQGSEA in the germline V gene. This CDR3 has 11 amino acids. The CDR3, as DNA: TGCAGCGCTGAGTCCCCGGAAGAGCAGTACTTC. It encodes CSAESPEEQYF.

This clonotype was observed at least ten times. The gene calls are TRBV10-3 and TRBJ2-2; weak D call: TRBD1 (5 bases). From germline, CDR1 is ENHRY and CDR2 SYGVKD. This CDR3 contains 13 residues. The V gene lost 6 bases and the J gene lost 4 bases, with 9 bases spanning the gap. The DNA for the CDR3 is TGTGCCATCAGAGACAGCTCCACCGGGGAGCTGTTTTTT. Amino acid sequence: CAIRDSSTGELFF.

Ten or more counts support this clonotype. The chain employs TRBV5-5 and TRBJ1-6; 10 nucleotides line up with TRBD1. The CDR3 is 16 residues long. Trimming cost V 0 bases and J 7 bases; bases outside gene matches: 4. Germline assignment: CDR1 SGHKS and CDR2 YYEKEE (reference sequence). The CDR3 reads CASSLEGTGANSPLHF. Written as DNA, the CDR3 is TGTGCCAGCAGCTTGGAAGGGACAGGGGCGAATTCACCCCTCCACTTT.

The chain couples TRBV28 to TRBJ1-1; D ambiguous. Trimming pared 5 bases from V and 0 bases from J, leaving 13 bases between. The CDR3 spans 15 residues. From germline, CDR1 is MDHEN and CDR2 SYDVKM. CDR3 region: CASSPPGDMNTEAFF. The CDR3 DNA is TGTGCCAGCAGTCCCCCAGGCGACATGAACACTGAAGCTTTCTTT.

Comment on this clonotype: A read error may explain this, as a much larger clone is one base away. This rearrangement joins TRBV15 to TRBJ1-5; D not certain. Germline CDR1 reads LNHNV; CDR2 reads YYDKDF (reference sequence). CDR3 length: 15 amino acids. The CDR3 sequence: CATGRDAQPNQPQHF. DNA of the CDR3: TGTGCCACCGGCAGAGATGCCCAGCCAAATCAGCCCCAGCATTTT. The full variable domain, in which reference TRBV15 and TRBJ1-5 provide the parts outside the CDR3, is DAMVIQNPRYQVTQFGKPVTLSCSQTLNHNVMYWYQQKSSQAPKLLFHYYDKDFNNEADTPDNFQSRRPNTSFCFLDIRSPGLGDTAMYLCATGRDAQPNQPQHFGDGTRLSIL.

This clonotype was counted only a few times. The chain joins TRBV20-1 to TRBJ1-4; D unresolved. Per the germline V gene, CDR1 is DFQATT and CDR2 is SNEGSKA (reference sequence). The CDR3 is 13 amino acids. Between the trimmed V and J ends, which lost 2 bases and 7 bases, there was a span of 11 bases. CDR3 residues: CSARRKGSEKLFF. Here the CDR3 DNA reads TGCAGTGCTAGACGGAAAGGAAGTGAAAAACTGTTTTTT.

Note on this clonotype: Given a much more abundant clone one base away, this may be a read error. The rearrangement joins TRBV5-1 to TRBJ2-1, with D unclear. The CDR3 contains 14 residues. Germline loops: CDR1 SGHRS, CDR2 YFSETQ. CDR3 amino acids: CTSQDPSSYNEQFF. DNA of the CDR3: TGCACCAGCCAAGACCCTAGCTCCTACAATGAGCAGTTCTTC.

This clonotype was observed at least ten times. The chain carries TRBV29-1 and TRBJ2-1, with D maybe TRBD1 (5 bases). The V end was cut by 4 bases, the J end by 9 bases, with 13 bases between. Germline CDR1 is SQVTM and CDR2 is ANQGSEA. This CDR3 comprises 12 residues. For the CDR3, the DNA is TGCAGCGTTGCTGTCCAGCAGGGTGAGCAGTTCTTC. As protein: CSVAVQQGEQFF.

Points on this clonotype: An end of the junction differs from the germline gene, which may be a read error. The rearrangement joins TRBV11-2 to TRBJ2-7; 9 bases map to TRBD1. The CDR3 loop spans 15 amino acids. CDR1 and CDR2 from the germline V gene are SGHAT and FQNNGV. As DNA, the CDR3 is TGCGTCAGCAGCGATCTCGGGACAGGGCTCTACGAGCAGTACTTC. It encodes CVSSDLGTGLYEQYF.

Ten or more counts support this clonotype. This CDR3 is CASSLLQGADYGYTF. For the CDR3, the DNA is TGTGCCAGCAGCTTACTACAGGGGGCAGACTATGGCTACACCTTC. The rearrangement links TRBV7-9 to TRBJ1-2; 9 nucleotides line up with TRBD1. Germline V gene lookup returns CDR1 SEHNR and CDR2 FQNEAQ (reference sequence). The CDR3 is made up of 15 amino acids. Trimming removed 2 bases from V and 3 bases from J; junction bases left unmatched: 4.

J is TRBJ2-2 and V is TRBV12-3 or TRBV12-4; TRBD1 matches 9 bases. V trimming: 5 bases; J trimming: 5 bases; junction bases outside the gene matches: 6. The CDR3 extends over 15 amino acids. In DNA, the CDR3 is TGTGCCAGCAGTGGACAGGGGTACACGACCGGGGAGCTGTTTTTT. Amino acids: CASSGQGYTTGELFF.

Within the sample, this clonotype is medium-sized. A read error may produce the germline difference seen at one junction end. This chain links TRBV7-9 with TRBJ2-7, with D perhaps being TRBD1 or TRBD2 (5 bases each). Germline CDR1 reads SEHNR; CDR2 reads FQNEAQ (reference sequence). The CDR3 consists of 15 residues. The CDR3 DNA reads TGTGCCAGCAGCCCTATACCGGGACCCTCCTCCGAGCAGTACTTC. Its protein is CASSPIPGPSSEQYF.